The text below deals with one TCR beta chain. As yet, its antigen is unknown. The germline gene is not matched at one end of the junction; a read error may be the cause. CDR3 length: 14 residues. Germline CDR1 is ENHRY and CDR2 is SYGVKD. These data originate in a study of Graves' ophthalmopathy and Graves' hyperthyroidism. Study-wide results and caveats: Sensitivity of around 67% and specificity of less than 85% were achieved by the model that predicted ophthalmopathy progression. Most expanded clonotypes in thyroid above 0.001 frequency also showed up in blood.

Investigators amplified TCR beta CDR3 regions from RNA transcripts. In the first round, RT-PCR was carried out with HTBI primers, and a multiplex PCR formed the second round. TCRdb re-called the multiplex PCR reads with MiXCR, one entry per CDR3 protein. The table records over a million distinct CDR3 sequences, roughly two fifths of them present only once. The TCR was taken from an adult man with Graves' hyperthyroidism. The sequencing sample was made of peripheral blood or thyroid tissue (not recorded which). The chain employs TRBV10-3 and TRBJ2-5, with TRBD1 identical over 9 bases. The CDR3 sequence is CASSQQGAGEPQYF. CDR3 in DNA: TGTGCCAGCAGTCAACAGGGGGCGGGGGAGCCCCAGTACTTC.